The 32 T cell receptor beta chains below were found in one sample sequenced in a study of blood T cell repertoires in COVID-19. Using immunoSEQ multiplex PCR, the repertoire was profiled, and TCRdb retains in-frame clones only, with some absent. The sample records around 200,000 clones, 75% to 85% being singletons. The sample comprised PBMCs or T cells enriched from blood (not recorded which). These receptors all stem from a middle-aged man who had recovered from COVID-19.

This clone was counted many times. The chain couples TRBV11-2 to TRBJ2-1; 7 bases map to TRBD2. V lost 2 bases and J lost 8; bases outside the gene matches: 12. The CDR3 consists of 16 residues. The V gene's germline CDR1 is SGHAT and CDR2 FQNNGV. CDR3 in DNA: TGTGCCAGCAGCTTATATTGGGGGGAGGGCTCGGATGAGCAGTTCTTC. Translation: CASSLYWGEGSDEQFF. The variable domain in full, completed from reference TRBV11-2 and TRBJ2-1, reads EAGVAQSPRYKIIEKRQSVAFWCNPISGHATLYWYQQILGQGPKLLIQFQNNGVVDDSQLPKDRFSAERLKGVDSTLKIQPAKLEDSAVYLCASSLYWGEGSDEQFFGPGTRLTVL.

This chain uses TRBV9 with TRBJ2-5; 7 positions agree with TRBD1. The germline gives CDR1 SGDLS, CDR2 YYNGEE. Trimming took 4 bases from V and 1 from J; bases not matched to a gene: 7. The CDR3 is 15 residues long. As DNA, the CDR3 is TGTGCCAGCAGCTCCAGCTGGACAGGCCAAGAGACCCAGTACTTC. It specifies CASSSSWTGQETQYF.

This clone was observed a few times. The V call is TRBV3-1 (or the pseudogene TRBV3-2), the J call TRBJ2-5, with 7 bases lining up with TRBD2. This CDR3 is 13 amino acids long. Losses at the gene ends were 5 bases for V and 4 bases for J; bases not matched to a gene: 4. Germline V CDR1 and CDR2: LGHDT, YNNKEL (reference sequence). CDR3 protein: CASSWTGGETQYF. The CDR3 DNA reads TGTGCCAGCAGCTGGACGGGGGGAGAGACCCAGTACTTC.

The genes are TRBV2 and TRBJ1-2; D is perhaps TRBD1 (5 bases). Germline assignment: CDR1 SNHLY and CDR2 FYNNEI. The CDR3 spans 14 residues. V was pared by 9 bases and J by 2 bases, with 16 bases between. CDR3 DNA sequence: TGTGCCAGGGAGGGGATAGGGACCAACTATGGCTACACCTTC. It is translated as CAREGIGTNYGYTF.

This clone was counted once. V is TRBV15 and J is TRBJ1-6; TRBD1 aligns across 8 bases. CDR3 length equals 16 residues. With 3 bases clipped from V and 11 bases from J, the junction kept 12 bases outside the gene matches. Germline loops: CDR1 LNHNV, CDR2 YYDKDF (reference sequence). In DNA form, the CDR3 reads TGTGCCACCAGCAGTGACGACAGGGGCCCAGTACCACCCCTCCACTTT. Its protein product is CATSSDDRGPVPPLHF.

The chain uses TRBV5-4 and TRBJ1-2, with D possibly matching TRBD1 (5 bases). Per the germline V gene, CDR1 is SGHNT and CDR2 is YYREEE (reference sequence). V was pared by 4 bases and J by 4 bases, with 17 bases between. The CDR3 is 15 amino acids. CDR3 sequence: CASSPITQGPYGYTF. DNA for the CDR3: TGTGCCAGCAGCCCCATTACCCAGGGCCCCTATGGCTACACCTTC.

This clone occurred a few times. The CDR3 coding sequence is TGTGCCAGTAGTATGCCCCCCTGGGGACAGGGTGCGTCCAATGAGCAGTTCTTC. It translates to CASSMPPWGQGASNEQFF. The rearrangement links TRBV19 to TRBJ2-1, with 9 bases aligning to TRBD1. V lost 3 bases and J lost 6; bases outside the gene matches: 15. The CDR3 runs 18 residues. The germline V gene encodes CDR1 LNHDA and CDR2 SQIVND (reference sequence).

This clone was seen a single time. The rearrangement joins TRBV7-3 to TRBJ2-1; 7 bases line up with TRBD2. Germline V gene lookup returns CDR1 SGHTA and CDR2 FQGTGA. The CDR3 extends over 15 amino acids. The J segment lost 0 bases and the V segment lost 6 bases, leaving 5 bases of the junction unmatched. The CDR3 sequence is CASRVASGSYNEQFF. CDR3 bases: TGTGCCAGCAGGGTAGCTAGCGGCTCCTACAATGAGCAGTTCTTC.

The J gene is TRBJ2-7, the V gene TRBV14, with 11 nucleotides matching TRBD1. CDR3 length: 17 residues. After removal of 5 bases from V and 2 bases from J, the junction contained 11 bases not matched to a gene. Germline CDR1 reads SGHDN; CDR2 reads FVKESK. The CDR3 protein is CASSAQLGTGGTYEQYF. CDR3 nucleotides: TGTGCCAGCAGCGCGCAACTAGGGACAGGGGGGACCTACGAGCAGTACTTC.

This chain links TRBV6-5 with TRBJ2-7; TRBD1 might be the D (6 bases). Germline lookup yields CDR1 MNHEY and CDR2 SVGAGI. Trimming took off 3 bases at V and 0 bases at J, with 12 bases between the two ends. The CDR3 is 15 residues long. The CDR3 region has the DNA TGTGCCAGCAGTTATCCCAGGGGAGTCTCCTACGAGCAGTACTTC. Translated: CASSYPRGVSYEQYF.

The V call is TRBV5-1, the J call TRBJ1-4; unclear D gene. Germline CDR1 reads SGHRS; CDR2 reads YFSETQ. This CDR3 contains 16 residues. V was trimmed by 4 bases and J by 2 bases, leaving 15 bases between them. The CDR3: CASSPWGGWTNEKLFF. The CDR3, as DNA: TGCGCCAGCAGCCCCTGGGGAGGGTGGACTAATGAAAAACTGTTTTTT.

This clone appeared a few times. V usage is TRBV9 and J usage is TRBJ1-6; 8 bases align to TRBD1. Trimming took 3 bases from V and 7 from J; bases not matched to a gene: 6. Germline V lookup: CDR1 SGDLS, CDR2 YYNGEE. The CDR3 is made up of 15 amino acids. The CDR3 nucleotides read TGTGCCAGCAGCGGCTTCCAGGGGGCGAATTCACCCCTCCACTTT. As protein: CASSGFQGANSPLHF.

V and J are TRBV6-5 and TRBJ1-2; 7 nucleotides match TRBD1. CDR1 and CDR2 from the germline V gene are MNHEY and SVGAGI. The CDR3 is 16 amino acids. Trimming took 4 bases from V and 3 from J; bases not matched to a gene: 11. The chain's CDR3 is CASSWPGGRQDYGYTF. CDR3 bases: TGTGCCAGCAGTTGGCCAGGGGGACGTCAGGACTATGGCTACACCTTC.

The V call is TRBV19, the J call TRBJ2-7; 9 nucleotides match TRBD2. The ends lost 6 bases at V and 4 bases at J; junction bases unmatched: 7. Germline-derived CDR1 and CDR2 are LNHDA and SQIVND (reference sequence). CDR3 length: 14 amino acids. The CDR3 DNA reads TGTGCCAGTAGCCTCAGCGGGAGGCATTACGAGCAGTACTTC. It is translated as CASSLSGRHYEQYF.

The CDR3 sequence: CASSPRFEGGLREQYF. CDR3 nucleotide sequence: TGTGCCAGCAGCCCCCGTTTTGAGGGAGGGCTGCGGGAGCAGTACTTC. The chain uses TRBV9 and TRBJ2-7, with 7 bases that match TRBD2. V shed 4 bases and J 7 bases; nucleotides not matched to a gene: 17. There are 16 residues in the CDR3. CDR1 is SGDLS and CDR2 is YYNGEE in the germline V gene.

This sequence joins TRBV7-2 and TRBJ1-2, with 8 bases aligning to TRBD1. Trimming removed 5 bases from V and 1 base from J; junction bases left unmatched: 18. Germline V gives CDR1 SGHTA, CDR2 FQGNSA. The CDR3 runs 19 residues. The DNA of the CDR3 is TGTGCCAGCAGCCCAAGAACCGGGACAGGCCGACAATTTAACTATGGCTACACCTTC. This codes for CASSPRTGTGRQFNYGYTF.

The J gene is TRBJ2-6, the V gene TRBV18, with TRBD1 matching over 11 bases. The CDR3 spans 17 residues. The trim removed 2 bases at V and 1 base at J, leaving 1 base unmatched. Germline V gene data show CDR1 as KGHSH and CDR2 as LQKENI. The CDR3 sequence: CASSPRDRGSGANVLTF. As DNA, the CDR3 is TGTGCCAGCTCACCAAGGGACAGGGGGTCTGGGGCCAACGTCCTGACTTTC.

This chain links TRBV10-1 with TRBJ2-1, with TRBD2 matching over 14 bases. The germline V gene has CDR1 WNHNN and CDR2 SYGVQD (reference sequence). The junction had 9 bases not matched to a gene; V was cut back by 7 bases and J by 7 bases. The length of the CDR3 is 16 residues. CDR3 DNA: TGCGCCAGCACCTCTGGACTAGCGGGGGGCCGGAATGAGCAGTTCTTC. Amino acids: CASTSGLAGGRNEQFF.

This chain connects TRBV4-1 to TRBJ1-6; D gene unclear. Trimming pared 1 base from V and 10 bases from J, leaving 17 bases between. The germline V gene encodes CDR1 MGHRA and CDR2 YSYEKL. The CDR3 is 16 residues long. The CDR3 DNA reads TGCGCCAGCAGCCAAGGGAACAGAAAGGTTCGATCACCCCTCCACTTT. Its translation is CASSQGNRKVRSPLHF.

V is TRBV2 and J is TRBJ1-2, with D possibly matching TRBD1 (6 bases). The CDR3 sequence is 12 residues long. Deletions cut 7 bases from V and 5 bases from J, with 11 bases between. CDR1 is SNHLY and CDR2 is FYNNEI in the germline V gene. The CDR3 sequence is CASTGTPYGYTF. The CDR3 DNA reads TGTGCCAGCACCGGGACACCTTATGGCTACACCTTC.

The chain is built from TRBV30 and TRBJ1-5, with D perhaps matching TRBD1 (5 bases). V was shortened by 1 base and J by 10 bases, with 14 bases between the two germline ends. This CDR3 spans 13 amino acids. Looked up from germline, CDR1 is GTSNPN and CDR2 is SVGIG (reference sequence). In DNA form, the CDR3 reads TGTGCCTGGAGTGCTAGATTCGACAGACCCCAGCATTTT. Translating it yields CAWSARFDRPQHF.

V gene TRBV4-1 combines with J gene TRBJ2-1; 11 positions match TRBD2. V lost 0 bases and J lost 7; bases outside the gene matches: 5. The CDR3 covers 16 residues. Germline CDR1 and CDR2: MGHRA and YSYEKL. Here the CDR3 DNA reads TGCGCCAGCAGCCAAGAACTAGCGGGAGCTAGGAATGAGCAGTTCTTC. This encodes CASSQELAGARNEQFF.

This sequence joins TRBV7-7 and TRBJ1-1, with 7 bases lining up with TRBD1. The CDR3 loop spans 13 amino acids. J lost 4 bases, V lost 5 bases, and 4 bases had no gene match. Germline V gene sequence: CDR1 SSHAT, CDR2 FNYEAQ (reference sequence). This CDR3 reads CASSLTGLTEAFF. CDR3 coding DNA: TGTGCCAGCAGCCTGACAGGGCTCACTGAAGCTTTCTTT.

CDR3 amino acids: CASSLVGGAGYNEQFF. CDR3 sequence (DNA): TGTGCCAGCAGCTTAGTTGGGGGCGCCGGGTACAATGAGCAGTTCTTC. V is TRBV7-9 and J is TRBJ2-1; TRBD1 is a possible D gene (6 bases). The V gene's germline CDR1 is SEHNR and CDR2 FQNEAQ (reference sequence). This CDR3 is built from 16 residues. V was clipped by 1 base and J by 4 bases, with 14 bases between them.

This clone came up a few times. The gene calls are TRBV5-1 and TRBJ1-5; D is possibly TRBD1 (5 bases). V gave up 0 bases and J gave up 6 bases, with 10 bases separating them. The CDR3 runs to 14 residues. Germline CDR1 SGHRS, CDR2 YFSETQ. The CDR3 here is CASSLGGEGQPQHF. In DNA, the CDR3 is TGCGCCAGCAGCTTGGGAGGGGAGGGTCAGCCCCAGCATTTT.

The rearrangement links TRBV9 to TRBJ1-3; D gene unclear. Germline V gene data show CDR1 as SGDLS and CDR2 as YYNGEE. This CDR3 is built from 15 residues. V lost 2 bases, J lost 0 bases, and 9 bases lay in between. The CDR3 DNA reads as TGTGCCAGCAGCGTTGACGGGAGCTCTGGAAACACCATATATTTT. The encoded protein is CASSVDGSSGNTIYF.

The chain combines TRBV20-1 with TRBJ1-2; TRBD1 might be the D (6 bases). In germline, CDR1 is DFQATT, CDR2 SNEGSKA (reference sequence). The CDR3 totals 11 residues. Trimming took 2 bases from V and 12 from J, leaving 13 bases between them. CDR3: CSARKGDIDTF. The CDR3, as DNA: TGCAGTGCTAGAAAAGGGGACATTGACACCTTC.

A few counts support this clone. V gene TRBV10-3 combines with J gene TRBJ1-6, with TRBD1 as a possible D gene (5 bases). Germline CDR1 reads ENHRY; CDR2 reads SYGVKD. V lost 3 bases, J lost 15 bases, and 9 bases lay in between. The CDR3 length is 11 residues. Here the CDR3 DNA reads TGTGCCATCAGTGATGGGGGGAACCTCCACTTT. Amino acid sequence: CAISDGGNLHF.

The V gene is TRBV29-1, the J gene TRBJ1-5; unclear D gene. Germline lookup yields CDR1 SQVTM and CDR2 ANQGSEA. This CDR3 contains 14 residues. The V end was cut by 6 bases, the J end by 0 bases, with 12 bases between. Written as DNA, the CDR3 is TGCAGCGTGGCCCAGACAAATAGCAATCAGCCCCAGCATTTT. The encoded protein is CSVAQTNSNQPQHF.

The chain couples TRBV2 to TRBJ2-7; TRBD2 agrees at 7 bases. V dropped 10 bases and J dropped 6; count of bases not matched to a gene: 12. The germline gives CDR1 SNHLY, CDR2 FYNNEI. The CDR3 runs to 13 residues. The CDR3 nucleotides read TGTGCCACCTCCTGGGACTACTCTCGCGAGCAGTACTTC. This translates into CATSWDYSREQYF.

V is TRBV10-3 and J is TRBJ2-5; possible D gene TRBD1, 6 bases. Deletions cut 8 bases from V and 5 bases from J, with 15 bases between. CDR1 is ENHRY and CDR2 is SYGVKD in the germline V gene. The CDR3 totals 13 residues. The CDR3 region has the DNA TGTGCCATCGGCATACAGGGTGAGGAGACCCAGTACTTC. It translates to CAIGIQGEETQYF.

The CDR3 region is CASNSGFSYTF. Here the CDR3 DNA reads TGTGCCAGCAACAGTGGCTTTAGCTACACCTTC. The V and J genes are TRBV12-3 or TRBV12-4 and TRBJ1-2; D is unclear. The CDR3 loop spans 11 amino acids. The V end was cut by 7 bases, the J end by 9 bases, with 12 bases between.